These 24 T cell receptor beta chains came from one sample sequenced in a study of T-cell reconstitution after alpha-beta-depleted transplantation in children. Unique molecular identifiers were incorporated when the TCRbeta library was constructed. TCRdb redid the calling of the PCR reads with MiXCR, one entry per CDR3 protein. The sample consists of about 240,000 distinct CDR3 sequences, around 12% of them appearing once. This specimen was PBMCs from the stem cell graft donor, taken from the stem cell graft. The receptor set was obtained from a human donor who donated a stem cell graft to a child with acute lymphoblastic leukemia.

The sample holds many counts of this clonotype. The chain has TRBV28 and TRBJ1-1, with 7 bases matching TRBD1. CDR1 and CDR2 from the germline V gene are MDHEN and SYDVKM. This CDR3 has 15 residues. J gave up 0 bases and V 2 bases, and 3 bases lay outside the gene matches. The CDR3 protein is CASSLDGTVNTEAFF. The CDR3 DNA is TGTGCCAGCAGTTTAGACGGGACAGTGAACACTGAAGCTTTCTTT.

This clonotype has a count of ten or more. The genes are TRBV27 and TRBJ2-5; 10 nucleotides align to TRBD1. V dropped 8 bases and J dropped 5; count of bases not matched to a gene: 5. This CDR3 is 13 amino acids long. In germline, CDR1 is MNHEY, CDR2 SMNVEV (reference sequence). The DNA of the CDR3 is TGTGCCAGCGGCAGACAGGGGGCCGAGACCCAGTACTTC. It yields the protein CASGRQGAETQYF.

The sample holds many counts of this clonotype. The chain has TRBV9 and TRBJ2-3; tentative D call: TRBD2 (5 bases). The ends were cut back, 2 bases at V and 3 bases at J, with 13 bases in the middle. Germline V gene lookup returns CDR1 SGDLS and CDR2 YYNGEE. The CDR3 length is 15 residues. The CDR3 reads CASSVGQTGTDTQYF. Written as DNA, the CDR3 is TGTGCCAGCAGCGTTGGGCAGACGGGAACAGATACGCAGTATTTT.

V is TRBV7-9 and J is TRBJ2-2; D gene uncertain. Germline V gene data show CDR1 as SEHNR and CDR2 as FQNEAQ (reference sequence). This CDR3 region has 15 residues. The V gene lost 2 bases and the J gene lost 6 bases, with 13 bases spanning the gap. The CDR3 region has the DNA TGTGCCAGCAGCTTATTATGGCAGGACCCCGGGGAGCTGTTTTTT. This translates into CASSLLWQDPGELFF.

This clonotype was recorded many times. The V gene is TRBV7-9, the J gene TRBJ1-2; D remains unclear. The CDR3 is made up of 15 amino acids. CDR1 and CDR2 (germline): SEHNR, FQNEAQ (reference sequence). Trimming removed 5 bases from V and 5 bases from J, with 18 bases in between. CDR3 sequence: CASSRAAQTTYGYTF. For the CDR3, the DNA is TGTGCCAGCAGCCGAGCGGCGCAGACGACTTATGGCTACACCTTC.

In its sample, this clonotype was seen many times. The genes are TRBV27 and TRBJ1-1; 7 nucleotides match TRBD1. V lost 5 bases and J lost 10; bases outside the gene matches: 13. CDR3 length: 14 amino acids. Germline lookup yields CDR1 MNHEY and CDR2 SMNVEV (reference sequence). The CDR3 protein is CASSPVRRDSRAFF. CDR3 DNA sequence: TGTGCCAGCAGTCCGGTACGCCGGGACAGCCGAGCTTTCTTT.

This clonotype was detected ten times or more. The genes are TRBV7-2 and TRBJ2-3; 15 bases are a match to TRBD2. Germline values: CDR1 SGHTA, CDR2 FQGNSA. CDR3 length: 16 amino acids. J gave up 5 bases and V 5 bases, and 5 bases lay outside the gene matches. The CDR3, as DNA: TGTGCCAGCAGCCCGTGGACTAGCGGGAGGGGAGATACGCAGTATTTT. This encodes CASSPWTSGRGDTQYF.

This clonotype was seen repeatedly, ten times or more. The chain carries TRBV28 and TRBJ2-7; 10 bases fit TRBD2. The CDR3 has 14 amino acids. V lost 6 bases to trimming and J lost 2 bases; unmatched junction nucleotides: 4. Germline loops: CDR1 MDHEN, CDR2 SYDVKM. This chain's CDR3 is CASSQRGGPYEQYF. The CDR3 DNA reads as TGTGCCAGCAGCCAGCGGGGGGGTCCCTACGAGCAGTACTTC.

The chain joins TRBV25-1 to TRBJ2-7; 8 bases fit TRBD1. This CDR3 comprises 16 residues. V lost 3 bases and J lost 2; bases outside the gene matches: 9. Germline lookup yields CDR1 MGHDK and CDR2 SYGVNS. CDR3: CASSDPARGLPYEQYF. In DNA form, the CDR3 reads TGTGCCAGCAGTGATCCAGCCAGGGGGCTCCCCTACGAGCAGTACTTC.

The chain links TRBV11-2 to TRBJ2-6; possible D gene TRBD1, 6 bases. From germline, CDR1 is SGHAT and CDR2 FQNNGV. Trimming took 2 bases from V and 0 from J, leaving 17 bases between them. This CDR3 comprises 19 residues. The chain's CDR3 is CASSLPSGRGLSGANVLTF. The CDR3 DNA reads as TGTGCCAGCAGCTTACCCTCGGGCAGGGGCCTCTCTGGGGCCAACGTCCTGACTTTC.

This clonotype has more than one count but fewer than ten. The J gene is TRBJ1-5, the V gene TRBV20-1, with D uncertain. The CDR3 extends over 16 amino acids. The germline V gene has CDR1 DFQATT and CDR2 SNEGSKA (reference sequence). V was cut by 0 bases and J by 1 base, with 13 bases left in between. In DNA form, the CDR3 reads TGCAGTGCTAGAGATTTCGGCGGGCCCAGCAATCAGCCCCAGCATTTT. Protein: CSARDFGGPSNQPQHF.

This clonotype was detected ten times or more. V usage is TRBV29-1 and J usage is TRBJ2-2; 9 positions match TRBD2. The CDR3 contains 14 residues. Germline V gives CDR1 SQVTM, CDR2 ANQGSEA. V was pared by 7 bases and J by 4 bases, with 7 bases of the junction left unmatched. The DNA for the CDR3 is TGCAGCGCCTTTAGCGGGAGCGCCACCGGGGAGCTGTTTTTT. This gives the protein CSAFSGSATGELFF.

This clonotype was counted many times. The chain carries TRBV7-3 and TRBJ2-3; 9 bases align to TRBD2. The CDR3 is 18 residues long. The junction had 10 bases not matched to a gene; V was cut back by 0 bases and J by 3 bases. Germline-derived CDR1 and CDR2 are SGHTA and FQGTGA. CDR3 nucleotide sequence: TGTGCCAGCAGCTTAACAGGAAGCGGGAGGAGTCGGACAGATACGCAGTATTTT. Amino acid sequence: CASSLTGSGRSRTDTQYF.

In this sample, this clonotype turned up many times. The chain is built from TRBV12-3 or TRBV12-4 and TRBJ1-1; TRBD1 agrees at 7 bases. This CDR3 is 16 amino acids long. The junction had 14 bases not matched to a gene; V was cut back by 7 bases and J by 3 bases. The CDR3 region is CASNSLQGLGHTEAFF. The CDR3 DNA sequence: TGTGCCAGCAATTCTCTACAGGGGCTCGGGCACACTGAAGCTTTCTTT.

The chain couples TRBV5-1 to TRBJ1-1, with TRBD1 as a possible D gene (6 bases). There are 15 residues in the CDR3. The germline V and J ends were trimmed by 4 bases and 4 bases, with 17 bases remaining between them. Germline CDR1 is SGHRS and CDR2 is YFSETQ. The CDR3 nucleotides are TGCGCCAGCAGCGCTATGGGATCGGGGGCCACTGAAGCTTTCTTT. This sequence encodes CASSAMGSGATEAFF.

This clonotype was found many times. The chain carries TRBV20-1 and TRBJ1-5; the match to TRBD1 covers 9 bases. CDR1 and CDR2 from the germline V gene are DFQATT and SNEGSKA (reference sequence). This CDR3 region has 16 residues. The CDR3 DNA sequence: TGCAGCTTAGTCGGACAGGGGAGTTGGGGCAATCAGCCCCAGCATTTT. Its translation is CSLVGQGSWGNQPQHF.

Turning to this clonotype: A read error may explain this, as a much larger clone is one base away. The CDR3 nucleotides are TGCAGTGCCGATGGACAGAGGGGAAACATTCAGTACTTC. Its protein product is CSADGQRGNIQYF. V is TRBV20-1 and J is TRBJ2-4; TRBD1 is a possible D gene (6 bases). The V end was cut by 6 bases, the J end by 6 bases, with 15 bases between. The V gene's germline CDR1 is DFQATT and CDR2 SNEGSKA (reference sequence). This CDR3 spans 13 amino acids.

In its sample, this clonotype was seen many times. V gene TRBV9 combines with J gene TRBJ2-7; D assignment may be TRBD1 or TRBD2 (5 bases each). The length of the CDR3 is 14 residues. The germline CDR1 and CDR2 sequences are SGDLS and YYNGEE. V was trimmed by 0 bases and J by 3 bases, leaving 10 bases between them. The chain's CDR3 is CASSVVRGGYEQYF. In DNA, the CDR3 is TGTGCCAGCAGCGTAGTGAGGGGCGGCTACGAGCAGTACTTC.

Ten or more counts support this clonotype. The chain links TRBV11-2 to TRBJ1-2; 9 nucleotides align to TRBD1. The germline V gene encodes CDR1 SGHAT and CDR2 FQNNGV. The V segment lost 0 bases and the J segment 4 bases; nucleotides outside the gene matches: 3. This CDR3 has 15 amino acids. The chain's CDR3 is CASSLEQGALYGYTF. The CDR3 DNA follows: TGTGCCAGCAGCTTAGAACAGGGGGCTCTCTATGGCTACACCTTC.

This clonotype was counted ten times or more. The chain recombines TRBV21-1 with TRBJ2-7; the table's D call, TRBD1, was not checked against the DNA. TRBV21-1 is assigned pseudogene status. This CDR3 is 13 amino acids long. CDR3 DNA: TGTGCCAGCAGCAAGGGCCAGGGAAAAGAGCAGTACTTC. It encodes CASSKGQGKEQYF.

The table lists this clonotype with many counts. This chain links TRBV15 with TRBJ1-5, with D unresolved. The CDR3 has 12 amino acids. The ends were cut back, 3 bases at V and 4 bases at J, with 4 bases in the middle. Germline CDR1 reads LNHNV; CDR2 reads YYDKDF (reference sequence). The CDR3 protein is CATSRMNQPQHF. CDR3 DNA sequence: TGTGCCACCAGCAGGATGAATCAGCCCCAGCATTTT.

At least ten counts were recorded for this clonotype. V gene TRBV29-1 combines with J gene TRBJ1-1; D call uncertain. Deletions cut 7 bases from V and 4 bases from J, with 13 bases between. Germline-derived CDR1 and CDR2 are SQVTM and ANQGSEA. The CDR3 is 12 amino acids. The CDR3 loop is CSAPGMGTEAFF. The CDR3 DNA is TGCAGCGCCCCGGGGATGGGCACTGAAGCTTTCTTT.

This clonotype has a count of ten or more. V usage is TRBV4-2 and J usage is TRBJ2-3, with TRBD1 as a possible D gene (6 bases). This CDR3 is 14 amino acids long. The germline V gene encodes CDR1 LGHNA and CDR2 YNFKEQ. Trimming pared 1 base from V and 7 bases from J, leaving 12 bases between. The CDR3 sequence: CASSQAGDRNTQYF. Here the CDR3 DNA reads TGTGCCAGCAGCCAAGCCGGTGACAGGAATACGCAGTATTTT.

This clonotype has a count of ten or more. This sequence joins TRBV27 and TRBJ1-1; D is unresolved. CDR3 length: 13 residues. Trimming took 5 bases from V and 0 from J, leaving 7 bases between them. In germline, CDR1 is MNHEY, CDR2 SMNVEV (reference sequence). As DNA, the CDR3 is TGTGCCAGCAGTCGTCGGCTGAACACTGAAGCTTTCTTT. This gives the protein CASSRRLNTEAFF.